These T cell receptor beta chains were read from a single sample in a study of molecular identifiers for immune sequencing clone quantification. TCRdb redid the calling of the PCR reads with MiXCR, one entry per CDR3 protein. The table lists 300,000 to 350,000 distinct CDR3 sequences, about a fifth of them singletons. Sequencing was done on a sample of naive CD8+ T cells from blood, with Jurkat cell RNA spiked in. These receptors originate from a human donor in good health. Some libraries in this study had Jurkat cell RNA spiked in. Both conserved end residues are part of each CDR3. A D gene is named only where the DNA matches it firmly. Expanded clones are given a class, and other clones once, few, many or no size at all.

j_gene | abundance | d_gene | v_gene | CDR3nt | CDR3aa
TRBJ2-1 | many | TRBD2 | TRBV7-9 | TGTGCCAGCAGCAGATCAATAGCGGGGCGACACAATGAGCAGTTCTTC | CASSRSIAGRHNEQFF
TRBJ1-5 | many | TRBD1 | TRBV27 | TGTGCCAGCGGACAGGGAGGGGTTGTAAGCAATCAGCCCCAGCATTTT | CASGQGGVVSNQPQHF
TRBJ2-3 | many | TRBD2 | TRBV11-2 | TGTGCCAGCAGCATCGGCGGGGGGCACACAGATACGCAGTATTTT | CASSIGGGHTDTQYF
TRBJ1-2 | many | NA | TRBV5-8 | TGTGCCAGCAGCCCTCCGGGACTCTATGGCTACACCTTC | CASSPPGLYGYTF
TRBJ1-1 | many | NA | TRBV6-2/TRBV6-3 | TGTGCCAGCAGATTTGGACAGAACACTGAAGCTTTCTTT | CASRFGQNTEAFF
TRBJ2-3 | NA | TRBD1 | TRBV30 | TGTGCCTGGAGCCCGGGACAGGGGGCAGATACGCAGTATTTT | CAWSPGQGADTQYF
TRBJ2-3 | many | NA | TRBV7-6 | TGTGCCAGCAGCCTCACCCGGGTCACGGACACAGATACGCAGTATTTT | CASSLTRVTDTDTQYF
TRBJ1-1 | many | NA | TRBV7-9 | TGTGCCAGCAGCCAGACATCGACAGGAGTTAACACTGAAGCTTTCTTT | CASSQTSTGVNTEAFF
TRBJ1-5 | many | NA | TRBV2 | TGTGCCAGCAGTGGGGGACGTCCGTTTAGCAATCAGCCCCAGCATTTT | CASSGGRPFSNQPQHF
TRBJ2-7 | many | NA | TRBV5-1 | TGCGCCAGCAGCTTGGGTGGGGGGCACGAGCAGTACTTC | CASSLGGGHEQYF
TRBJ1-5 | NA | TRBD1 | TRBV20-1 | TGCAGTGCTAGAGATCACCAAATACCGCCGGGGACAGCTTGCAATCAGCCCCAGCATTTT | CSARDHQIPPGTACNQPQHF
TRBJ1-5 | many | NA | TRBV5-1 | TGCGCCAGCAGCCCGAGTGGAGGCGGAAATCAGCCCCAGCATTTT | CASSPSGGGNQPQHF
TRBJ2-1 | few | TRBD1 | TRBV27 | TGTGCCAGCAGTTTAAGACAGGGGGCCCCCAATGAGCAGTTCTTC | CASSLRQGAPNEQFF
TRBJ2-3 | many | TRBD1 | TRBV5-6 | TGTGCCAGCAGCTTCGACGGGACAGGTATTCGCACAGATACGCAGTATTTT | CASSFDGTGIRTDTQYF
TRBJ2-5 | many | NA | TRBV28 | TGTGCCAGCAGTTTTTTGGGGCCTGACCAAGAGACCCAGTACTTC | CASSFLGPDQETQYF
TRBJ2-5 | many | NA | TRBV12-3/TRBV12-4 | TGTGCCAGCAGTTTAGTCTCGCGAACGAGAGAGACCCAGTACTTC | CASSLVSRTRETQYF
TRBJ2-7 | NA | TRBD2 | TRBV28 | TGTGCCAGCAGGTACCCCACTAGCGGGAGTGTCGACGAGCAGTACTTC | CASRYPTSGSVDEQYF
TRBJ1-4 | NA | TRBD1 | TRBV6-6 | TGTGCCAGCAGTTACTTTTCCGGGACAGGGAATGAAGAACTGTTTTTT | CASSYFSGTGNEELFF
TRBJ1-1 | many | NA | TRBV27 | TGTGCCAGCAGCCCCCTAGCGGGGAACACTGAAGCTTTCTTT | CASSPLAGNTEAFF
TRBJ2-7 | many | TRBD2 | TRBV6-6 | TGTGCCAGCAGTTATCAGACTAGCGGGAGAGACGAGCAGTACTTC | CASSYQTSGRDEQYF
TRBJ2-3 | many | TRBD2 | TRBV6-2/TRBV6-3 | TGTGCCAGCACCGGGACTACGAACACAGATACGCAGTATTTT | CASTGTTNTDTQYF
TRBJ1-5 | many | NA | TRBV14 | TGTGCCAGCAGCCAGTCAGGTTGGAATCAGCCCCAGCATTTT | CASSQSGWNQPQHF
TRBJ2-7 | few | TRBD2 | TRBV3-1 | TGTGCCAGCAGCCAGTCCGGGACTAGCGGACGATACGAGCAGTACTTC | CASSQSGTSGRYEQYF
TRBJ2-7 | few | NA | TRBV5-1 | TGCGCCAGCAGCCCTCTTAGCGACGAGCAGTACTTC | CASSPLSDEQYF
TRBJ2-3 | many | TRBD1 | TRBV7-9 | TGTGCCAGCAGCTTAGGGACAGGAGCCCGCACAGATACGCAGTATTTT | CASSLGTGARTDTQYF
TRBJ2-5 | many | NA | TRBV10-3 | TGTGCCATCAGTGAGAGGCAGCACCAAGAGACCCAGTACTTC | CAISERQHQETQYF
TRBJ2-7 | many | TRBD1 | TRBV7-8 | TGTGCCAGCAGCTTTTCCGGACAGGGGCACTACGAGCAGTACTTC | CASSFSGQGHYEQYF
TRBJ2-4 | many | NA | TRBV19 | TGTGCCAGTAGAGAAGAACCCGCGGGACCTCCATACTTC | CASREEPAGPPYF